The rows below give T cell receptor beta chains drawn from one sample of a study of human T cells and chemical hapten exposure. Using its own MiXCR run on the RACE reads, TCRdb lists one record per CDR3 protein. The sample shows 300,000 to 450,000 distinct CDR3 sequences, approximately 5% of them seen only once. Source: whole blood, taken in connection with sensitization to the hapten diphenylcyclopropenone (DPC). These receptors were collected from a woman aged 18-35 years with alopecia areata. Some clones in this sample may be carry-over from other donors' samples. The CDR3 runs from the conserved cysteine through the conserved F or W. Each record gives: D gene, V gene, CDR3 protein. The D gene is left open where the match is weak.

-	TRBV20-1	CSARAGNEKLFF
-	TRBV7-9	CASSADGSTDTQYF
TRBD1	TRBV27	CASSQGQGGNEQYF
-	TRBV5-6	CASSFMTATNEKLFF
-	TRBV12-3/TRBV12-4	CASSPADSNQPQHF
-	TRBV5-1	CASSPRGGGEQYF
TRBD1	TRBV5-6	CASSLKSGGRQSSPLHF
TRBD2	TRBV7-3	CASRRGGTAGANVLTF
-	TRBV29-1	CSVFGREATNEQFF
TRBD1	TRBV18	CASSPPWTGVAKNIQYF
-	TRBV6-5	CASRNPLDRETQYF
-	TRBV21-1	CASRYRAVVWQPQHF
TRBD1	TRBV4-1	CASSRYRGYGYTF
-	TRBV6-1	CASSGGWLAVGTDTQYF
-	TRBV20-1	CSESENPTSNQPQHF
TRBD2	TRBV6-6	CASSTPGGGSGEQYF
TRBD1	TRBV4-3	CASSQGQGVEKLFF
-	TRBV7-2	CASSYLGLTDTQYF
-	TRBV11-1	CASSPQGGLNSPLHF